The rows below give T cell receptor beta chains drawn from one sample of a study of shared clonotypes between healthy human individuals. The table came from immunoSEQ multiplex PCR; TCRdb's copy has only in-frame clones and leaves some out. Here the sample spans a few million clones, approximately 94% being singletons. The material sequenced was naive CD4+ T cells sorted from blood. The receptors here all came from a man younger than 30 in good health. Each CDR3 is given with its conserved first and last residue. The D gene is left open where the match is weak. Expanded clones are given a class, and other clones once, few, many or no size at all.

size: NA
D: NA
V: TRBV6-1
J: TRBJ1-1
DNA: TGTGCCAGCAGTGAAGCGGGGGTTTGGACTGAAGCTTTCTTT
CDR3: CASSEAGVWTEAFF

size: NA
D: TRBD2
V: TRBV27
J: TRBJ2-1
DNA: TGTGCCAGCACCTTTAGCGGGACCTACAATGAGCAGTTCTTC
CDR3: CASTFSGTYNEQFF

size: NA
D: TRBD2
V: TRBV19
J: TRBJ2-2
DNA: TGTGCCAGTAGTACGGGACTAGCGGGAGTCCACACCGGGGAGCTGTTTTTT
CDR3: CASSTGLAGVHTGELFF

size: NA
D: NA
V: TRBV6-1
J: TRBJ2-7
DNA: TGTGCCAGCAGTGTTTCATTGGAGTTCGTCGGGTCTGAAGGCGAGCAGTACTTC
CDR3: CASSVSLEFVGSEGEQYF

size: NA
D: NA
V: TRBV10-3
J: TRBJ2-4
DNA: TGTGCCATCAGTGAGGAATTCGGTGGGGCCAAAAACATTCAGTACTTC
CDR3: CAISEEFGGAKNIQYF

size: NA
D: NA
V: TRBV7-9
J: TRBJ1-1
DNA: TGTGCCAGCAGCTGGCAGGCTGAAGCTTTCTTT
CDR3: CASSWQAEAFF

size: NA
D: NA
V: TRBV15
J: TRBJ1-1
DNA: TGTGCCACCAGCAGAGACCTGATGGTTAACACTGAAGCTTTCTTT
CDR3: CATSRDLMVNTEAFF

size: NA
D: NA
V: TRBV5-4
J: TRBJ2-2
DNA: TGTGCCAGCAGCAGGAGTACCGGGGAGCTGTTTTTT
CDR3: CASSRSTGELFF

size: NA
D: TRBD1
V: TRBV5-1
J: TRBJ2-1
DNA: TGCGCCAGCAGCCCGAGGGGGCTTGAAAACAATGAGCAGTTCTTC
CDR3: CASSPRGLENNEQFF

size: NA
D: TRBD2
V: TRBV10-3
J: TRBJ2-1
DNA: TGTGCCATCAGCGCAAGCGGACTAGCGGGAGTGGATGAGCAGTTCTTC
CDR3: CAISASGLAGVDEQFF

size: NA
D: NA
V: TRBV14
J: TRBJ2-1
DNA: TGTGCCAGCAGCCCCAATCGGGGGCAGAAGTACAATGAGCAGTTCTTC
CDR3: CASSPNRGQKYNEQFF

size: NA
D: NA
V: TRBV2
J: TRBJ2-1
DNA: TGTGCCAGCACGAAACCGCTAGCGCTTAGCTCCTACAATGAGCAGTTCTTC
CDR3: CASTKPLALSSYNEQFF

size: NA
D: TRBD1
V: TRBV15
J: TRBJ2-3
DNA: TGTGCCACCAGCTCCACCCGGACAGGCGCAGATACGCAGTATTTT
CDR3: CATSSTRTGADTQYF

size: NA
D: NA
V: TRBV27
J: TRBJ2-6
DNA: TGTGCCAGCAGTCGACAGAGAGGCTCTGGGGCCAACGTCCTGACTTTC
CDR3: CASSRQRGSGANVLTF

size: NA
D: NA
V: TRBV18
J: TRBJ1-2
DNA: TGTGCCAGCTCTCCTGGACAAGACTATGGCTACACCTTC
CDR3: CASSPGQDYGYTF

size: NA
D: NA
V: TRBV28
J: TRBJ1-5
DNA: TGTGCCAGCCGGATACGGGGCAATCAGCCCCAGCATTTT
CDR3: CASRIRGNQPQHF

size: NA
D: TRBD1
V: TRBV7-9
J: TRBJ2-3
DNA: TGTGCCAGCAGCCAGGACAGGGCGGGCACAGATACGCAGTATTTT
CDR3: CASSQDRAGTDTQYF

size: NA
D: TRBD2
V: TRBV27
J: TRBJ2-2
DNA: TGTGCCAGCATCCGGACTAGGGGCACCGGGGAGCTGTTTTTT
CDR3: CASIRTRGTGELFF

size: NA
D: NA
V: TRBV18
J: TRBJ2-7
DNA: TGTGCCAGCTCAATCTCACAGGGCGACGAGCAGTACTTC
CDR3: CASSISQGDEQYF

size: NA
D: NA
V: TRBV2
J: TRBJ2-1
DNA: TGTGCCAGCAGTGAAGGGGGAATGAACTACAATGAGCAGTTCTTC
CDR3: CASSEGGMNYNEQFF

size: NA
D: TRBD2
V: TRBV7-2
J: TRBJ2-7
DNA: TGTGCCAGCAGGTATTTTATTGCGGGAGGCTACGAGCAGTACTTC
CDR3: CASRYFIAGGYEQYF

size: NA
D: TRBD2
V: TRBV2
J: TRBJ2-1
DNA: TGTGCCAGCAAGAAAACTAGCGGTGTTTACAATGAGCAGTTCTTC
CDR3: CASKKTSGVYNEQFF

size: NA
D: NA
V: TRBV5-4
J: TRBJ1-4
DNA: TGTGCCAGCAGCTCTGTACCCCTTGAAAAACTGTTTTTT
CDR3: CASSSVPLEKLFF

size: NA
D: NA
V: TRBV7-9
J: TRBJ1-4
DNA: TGTGCCAGCAGCTTACTCGGTGCAACTAATGAAAAACTGTTTTTT
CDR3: CASSLLGATNEKLFF

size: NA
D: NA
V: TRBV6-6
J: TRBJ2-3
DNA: TGTGCCAGCAGTTTCCTGGTCACAGATACGCAGTATTTT
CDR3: CASSFLVTDTQYF

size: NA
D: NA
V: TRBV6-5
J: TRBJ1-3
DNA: TGTGCCAGCAGTTACTCGAGAGGCTACTCTGGAAACACCATATATTTT
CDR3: CASSYSRGYSGNTIYF

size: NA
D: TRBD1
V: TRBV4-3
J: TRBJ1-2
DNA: TGCGCCAGCAGCCAAGTGTCTAAGGGGGCAATTGATGGCTACACCTTC
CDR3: CASSQVSKGAIDGYTF

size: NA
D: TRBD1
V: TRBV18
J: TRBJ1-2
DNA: TGTGCCAGCTCACCAAGCGGGGACAGGGGGCCCTATTCCTATGGCTACACCTTC
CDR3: CASSPSGDRGPYSYGYTF

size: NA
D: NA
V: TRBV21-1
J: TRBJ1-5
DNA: TGTGCCAGCAGCAGTAAGGAGGGCAATCAGCCCCAGCATTTT
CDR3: CASSSKEGNQPQHF

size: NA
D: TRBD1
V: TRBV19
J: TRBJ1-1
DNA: TGTGCCAGTAGTACCCAGACTTGGACAGGGGCGAACACTGAAGCTTTCTTT
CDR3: CASSTQTWTGANTEAFF

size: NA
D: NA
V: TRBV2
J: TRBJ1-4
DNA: TGTGCCAGCAGAAGACAGGAAATTGCCGAAAAACTGTTTTTT
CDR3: CASRRQEIAEKLFF

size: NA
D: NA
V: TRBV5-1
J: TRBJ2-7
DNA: TGCGCCAGCAGCTTGGGGGCCGGCAGGGCCTACGAGCAGTACTTC
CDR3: CASSLGAGRAYEQYF

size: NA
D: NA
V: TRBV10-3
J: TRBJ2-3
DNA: TGTGCCATCAGTGAGCGTCTCCCCGGAGATACGCAGTATTTT
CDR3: CAISERLPGDTQYF

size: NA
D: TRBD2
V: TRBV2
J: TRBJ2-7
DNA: TGTGCCAGCGAGGGACTAGCGGCCCGCGAGCAGTACTTC
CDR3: CASEGLAAREQYF

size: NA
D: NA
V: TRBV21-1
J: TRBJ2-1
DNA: TGTGCCAGCAGCAACTGGGACAGCCATCTGTGGGGCAATGAGCAGTTCTTC
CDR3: CASSNWDSHLWGNEQFF

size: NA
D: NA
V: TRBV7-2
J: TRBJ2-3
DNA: TGTGCCAGCAGGCCCCCGACAGATACGCAGTATTTT
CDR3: CASRPPTDTQYF

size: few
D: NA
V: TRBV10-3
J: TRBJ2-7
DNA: TGTGCCATCAGTCAGGGTGAGTCGGCCTACGAGCAGTACTTC
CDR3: CAISQGESAYEQYF

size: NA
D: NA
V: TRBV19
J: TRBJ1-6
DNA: TGTGCCAGTAGTATAAAAAAGGGATCGGATTCACCCCTCCACTTT
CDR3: CASSIKKGSDSPLHF

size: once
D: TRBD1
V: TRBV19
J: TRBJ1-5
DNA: TGTGCCAGTAGTAGACAGGGTGGGCAGCCCCAGCATTTT
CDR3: CASSRQGGQPQHF

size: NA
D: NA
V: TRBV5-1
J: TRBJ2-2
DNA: TGCGCCAGCAGTACAACGACAGGGAACACCGGGGAGCTGTTTTTT
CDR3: CASSTTTGNTGELFF

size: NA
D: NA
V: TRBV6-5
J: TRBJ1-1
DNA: NA
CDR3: CASSSSEGGLNTEAFF

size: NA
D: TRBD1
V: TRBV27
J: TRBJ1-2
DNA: TGTGCCAGCAGTTTAAATTTAGGGACAGGGAAAGGCTACACCTTC
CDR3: CASSLNLGTGKGYTF

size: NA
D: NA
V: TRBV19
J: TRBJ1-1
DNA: TGTGCCAGTAGTATAGGGCGGCAGGCGAACACTGAAGCTTTCTTT
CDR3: CASSIGRQANTEAFF

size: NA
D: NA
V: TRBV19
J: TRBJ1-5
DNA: TGTGCCAGTAGTTGGGGTGGTGCGAATCAGCCCCAGCATTTT
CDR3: CASSWGGANQPQHF

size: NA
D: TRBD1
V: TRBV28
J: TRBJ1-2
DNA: TGTGCCAGCAGTGACCTTACAGGGGGCTGGGCGTTTAACTATGGCTACACCTTC
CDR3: CASSDLTGGWAFNYGYTF

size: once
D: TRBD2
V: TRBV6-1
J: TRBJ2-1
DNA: TGTGCCAGCAGTGCCCCGGGACTAGCGGGAGGGCGGGTCAATGAGCAGTTCTTC
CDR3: CASSAPGLAGGRVNEQFF

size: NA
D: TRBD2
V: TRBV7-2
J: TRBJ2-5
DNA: TGTGCCAGCAGCACGACTAGCGGGGGGACGCGAGAGACCCAGTACTTC
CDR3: CASSTTSGGTRETQYF

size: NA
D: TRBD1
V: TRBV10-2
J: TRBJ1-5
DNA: TGCGCCAGCAGTGAAACAGGGGATATATGGGACGTCAATCAGCCCCAGCATTTT
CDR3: CASSETGDIWDVNQPQHF

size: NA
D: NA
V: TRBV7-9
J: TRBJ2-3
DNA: TGTGCCAGCAGCAAAACAGGCTCGGGAGCAGATACGCAGTATTTT
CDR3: CASSKTGSGADTQYF

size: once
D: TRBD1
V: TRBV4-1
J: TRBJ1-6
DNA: TGCGCCAGCAGCCAAACCGGGACAGGGGGCCTTTCACCCCTCCACTTT
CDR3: CASSQTGTGGLSPLHF

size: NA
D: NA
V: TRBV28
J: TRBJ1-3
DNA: TGTGCCAGCAGTTTGTCCACACCAGGATTCTCTGGAAACACCATATATTTT
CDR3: CASSLSTPGFSGNTIYF

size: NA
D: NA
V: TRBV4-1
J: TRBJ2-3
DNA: TGCGCCAGCAGCCAGGGTAGAATTACGGGGCTTGGCACAGATACGCAGTATTTT
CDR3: CASSQGRITGLGTDTQYF

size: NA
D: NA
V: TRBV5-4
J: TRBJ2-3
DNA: TGTGCCAGCAGGGTGGGCCAGGGGAGAAGGGATACGCAGTATTTT
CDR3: CASRVGQGRRDTQYF

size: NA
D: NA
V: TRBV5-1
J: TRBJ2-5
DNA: TGCGCCAGCAGCTTGGCCTCGGGGGGCCGGGAGACCCAGTACTTC
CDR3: CASSLASGGRETQYF

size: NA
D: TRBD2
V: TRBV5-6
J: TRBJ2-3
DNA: TGTGCCAGCAGCAAGGGACTAGCGGGAAGCACAGATACGCAGTATTTT
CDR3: CASSKGLAGSTDTQYF